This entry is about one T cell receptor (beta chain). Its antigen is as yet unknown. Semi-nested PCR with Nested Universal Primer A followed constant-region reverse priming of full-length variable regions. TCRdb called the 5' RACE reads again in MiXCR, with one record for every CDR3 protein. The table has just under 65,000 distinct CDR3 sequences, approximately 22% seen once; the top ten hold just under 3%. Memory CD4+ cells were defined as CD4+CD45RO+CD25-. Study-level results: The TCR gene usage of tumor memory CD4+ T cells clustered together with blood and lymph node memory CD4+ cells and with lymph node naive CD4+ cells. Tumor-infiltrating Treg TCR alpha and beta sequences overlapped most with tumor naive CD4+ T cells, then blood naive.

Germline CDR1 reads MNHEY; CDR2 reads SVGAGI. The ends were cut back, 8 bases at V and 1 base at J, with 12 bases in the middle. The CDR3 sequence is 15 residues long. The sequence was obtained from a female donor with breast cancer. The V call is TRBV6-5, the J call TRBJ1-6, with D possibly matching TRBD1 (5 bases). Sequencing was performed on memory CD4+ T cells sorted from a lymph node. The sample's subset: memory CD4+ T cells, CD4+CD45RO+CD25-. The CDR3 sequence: CASRPRGSYNSPLHF. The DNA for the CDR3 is TGTGCCAGCCGCCCCCGGGGGTCCTATAATTCACCCCTCCACTTT.